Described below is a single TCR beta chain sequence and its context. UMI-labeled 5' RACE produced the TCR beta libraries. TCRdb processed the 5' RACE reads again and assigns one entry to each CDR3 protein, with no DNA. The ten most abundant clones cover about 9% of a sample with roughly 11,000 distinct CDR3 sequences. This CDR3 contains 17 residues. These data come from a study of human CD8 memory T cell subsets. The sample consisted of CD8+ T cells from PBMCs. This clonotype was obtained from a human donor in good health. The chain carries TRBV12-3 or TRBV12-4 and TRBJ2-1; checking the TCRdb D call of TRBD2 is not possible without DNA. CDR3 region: CASSLMRSGGFYNEQFF.